These 27 T cell receptor beta chains share one sample of origin, sequenced in a study of blood T cell repertoires in COVID-19. Using immunoSEQ multiplex PCR, the repertoire was profiled, and TCRdb retains in-frame clones only, with some absent. The sample lists about 120,000 clones; more than 70% were seen once. Sequenced: peripheral blood. These receptors originate from a man aged 45-60 years with acute or convalescent COVID-19.

The chain combines TRBV5-4 with TRBJ2-1; TRBD1 agrees at 7 bases. V shed 4 bases, J shed 8 bases, and the junction held 9 bases outside the gene matches. Germline V lookup: CDR1 SGHNT, CDR2 YYREEE (reference sequence). This CDR3 has 14 amino acids. This CDR3 reads CASSTRTGTDEQFF. CDR3 DNA: TGTGCCAGCAGCACCCGGACAGGTACGGATGAGCAGTTCTTC.

The chain recombines TRBV5-1 with TRBJ2-1; 8 bases fit TRBD2. The CDR3 has 17 residues. Germline V CDR1 and CDR2: SGHRS, YFSETQ. J was trimmed by 8 bases and V by 3 bases; bases with no gene match: 16. CDR3 in DNA: TGCGCCAGCAGCTGGGGGAGAAGGACTAGCTTCATGGATGAGCAGTTCTTC. Translating gives CASSWGRRTSFMDEQFF.

The chain employs TRBV18 and TRBJ1-1; D gene ambiguous. From germline, CDR1 is KGHSH and CDR2 LQKENI. CDR3 length: 13 amino acids. V was pared by 4 bases and J by 3 bases, with 9 bases between. The CDR3 region is CASSLGRDTEAFF. In DNA form, the CDR3 reads TGTGCCAGCTCACTGGGTCGGGACACTGAAGCTTTCTTT.

The chain carries TRBV3-1 (or the pseudogene TRBV3-2) and TRBJ1-2; D is possibly TRBD1 (5 bases). V was clipped by 0 bases and J by 10 bases, with 18 bases between them. Germline V lookup: CDR1 LGHDT, CDR2 YNNKEL (reference sequence). The CDR3 runs 15 residues. CDR3 protein: CASSQDLITGHVYTF. The CDR3 region has the DNA TGTGCCAGCAGCCAAGACCTCATCACCGGACACGTCTACACCTTC.

The V and J genes are TRBV10-2 and TRBJ1-1; D not certain. This CDR3 spans 12 amino acids. V lost 5 bases and J 5 bases, leaving 9 bases between the germline ends. The germline V gene has CDR1 WSHSY and CDR2 SAAADI. The CDR3 bases are TGCGCCAGCAGTCAAGACTTTACTGAAGCTTTCTTT. This translates into CASSQDFTEAFF.

In the case of this clone: The sample carries other DNA sequences with the same CDR3. The chain combines TRBV12-5 with TRBJ1-1, with 8 bases identical to TRBD1. Trimming at V came to 6 bases and at J to 1 base, leaving 4 bases not matched to a gene. The CDR3 runs 14 residues. The germline V gene has CDR1 LGHNT and CDR2 FRNRAP. CDR3 nucleotide sequence: TGTGCTAGTGGACCAGGGACAGGGAACACTGAAGCTTTCTTT. It yields the protein CASGPGTGNTEAFF. Full variable domain (rest looked up from reference TRBV12-5 and TRBJ1-1): DARVTQTPRHKVTEMGQEVTMRCQPILGHNTVFWYRQTMMQGLELLAYFRNRAPLDDSGMPKDRFSAEMPDATLATLKIQPSEPRDSAVYFCASGPGTGNTEAFFGQGTRLTVV.

The chain joins TRBV6-5 to TRBJ1-4; D might be TRBD1 (6 bases). The germline V gene has CDR1 MNHEY and CDR2 SVGAGI. The CDR3 is made up of 15 amino acids. Trimming removed 7 bases at V and 8 bases at J, with 20 bases between. The CDR3 DNA follows: TGTGCCAGCACCGAGACAGGCCTGATACGGGAAAAACTGTTTTTT. Amino acid sequence: CASTETGLIREKLFF.

The chain carries TRBV11-2 and TRBJ1-4; TRBD1 agrees at 10 bases. The V gene's germline CDR1 is SGHAT and CDR2 FQNNGV. The trim removed 4 bases at V and 4 bases at J, leaving 6 bases unmatched. The CDR3 spans 16 residues. For the CDR3, the DNA is TGTGCCAGCAGCTCCCTGACAGGGGGCCTTAATGAAAAACTGTTTTTT. Protein sequence: CASSSLTGGLNEKLFF.

The chain is built from TRBV19 and TRBJ2-1; 10 positions match TRBD1. V dropped 6 bases and J dropped 7; count of bases not matched to a gene: 6. The germline CDR1 and CDR2 sequences are LNHDA and SQIVND (reference sequence). This CDR3 region has 14 residues. The CDR3 nucleotides are TGTGCCAGTAGGCCCGGACAGGGGGAAAATGAGCAGTTCTTC. Encoded protein: CASRPGQGENEQFF.

CDR3 DNA sequence: TGTGCCAGCAGCAGAATAGCTTCTGGAAACACCATATATTTT. Its protein is CASSRIASGNTIYF. The rearrangement uses TRBV11-2 and TRBJ1-3; the D is unclear. Germline lookup yields CDR1 SGHAT and CDR2 FQNNGV. Trimming cost V 5 bases and J 1 base, with 9 bases left between them. CDR3 size: 14 residues.

V and J are TRBV28 and TRBJ2-5, with D perhaps TRBD1 (6 bases). The V end was cut by 8 bases, the J end by 4 bases, with 23 bases between. CDR1 and CDR2 from the germline V gene are MDHEN and SYDVKM. This CDR3 comprises 16 residues. CDR3: CASPTRGTEPTETQYF. CDR3 in DNA: TGTGCCAGCCCCACCAGGGGAACAGAACCCACAGAGACCCAGTACTTC. Combining the CDR3 with reference TRBV28 and TRBJ2-5 gives the whole variable domain DVKVTQSSRYLVKRTGEKVFLECVQDMDHENMFWYRQDPGLGLRLIYFSYDVKMKEKGDIPEGYSVSREKKERFSLILESASTNQTSMYLCASPTRGTEPTETQYFGPGTRLLVL.

The V call is TRBV11-2, the J call TRBJ1-6; D is ambiguous. Germline V gene sequence: CDR1 SGHAT, CDR2 FQNNGV. V was clipped by 0 bases and J by 5 bases, with 11 bases between them. This CDR3 region has 16 residues. CDR3 coding DNA: TGTGCCAGCAGCTTAGATCTATACAGTAATAATTCACCCCTCCACTTT. This translates into CASSLDLYSNNSPLHF.

This chain uses TRBV5-1 with TRBJ2-5; the D gene is possibly TRBD1 (6 bases). This CDR3 is 12 amino acids long. Trimming left V 4 bases short and J 2 bases short, with 6 bases between. Per germline, CDR1 SGHRS and CDR2 YFSETQ. In DNA, the CDR3 is TGCGCCAGCAGCGGACAGCAAGAGACCCAGTACTTC. Its translation: CASSGQQETQYF.

This chain uses TRBV2 with TRBJ1-1; perhaps TRBD1 as D (5 bases). Trimming removed 2 bases at V and 7 bases at J, with 14 bases between. This CDR3 has 14 amino acids. Looked up from germline, CDR1 is SNHLY and CDR2 is FYNNEI. The CDR3 coding sequence is TGTGCCAGCAGTGAATCAGGGAGGCAGGGTGAAGCTTTCTTT. It codes for CASSESGRQGEAFF.

V is TRBV10-2 and J is TRBJ2-1; D is undetermined. CDR1 WSHSY and CDR2 SAAADI come from the germline V gene. This CDR3 has 15 residues. Trimming removed 8 bases at V and 0 bases at J, with 14 bases between. The CDR3 loop is CASLLPRVSYNEQFF. The CDR3 DNA follows: TGCGCCAGCCTCCTCCCGAGAGTCTCCTACAATGAGCAGTTCTTC.

The chain has TRBV7-9 and TRBJ2-5; D is unresolved. V was clipped by 3 bases and J by 6 bases, with 11 bases between them. Germline V gene sequence: CDR1 SEHNR, CDR2 FQNEAQ (reference sequence). There are 13 residues in the CDR3. CDR3 in amino acids: CASSLTLVKTQYF. The CDR3 nucleotides read TGTGCCAGCAGCTTGACTCTAGTAAAGACCCAGTACTTC. The full variable domain, completed using reference TRBV7-9 and TRBJ2-5, is DTGVSQNPRHKITKRGQNVTFRCDPISEHNRLYWYRQTLGQGPEFLTYFQNEAQLEKSRLLSDRFSAERPKGSFSTLEIQRTEQGDSAMYLCASSLTLVKTQYFGPGTRLLVL.

Details on this clone: A single base separates this from a much larger clone, so it may be a read error. The chain carries TRBV11-1 and TRBJ2-2; tentatively, D is TRBD2 (6 bases). V shed 3 bases and J shed 4 bases, with 9 bases lying between them. CDR3 length: 14 residues. Germline loops: CDR1 SGHAT, CDR2 FQDESV (reference sequence). As DNA, the CDR3 is TGTGCCAGCAGCTTGATCGGGGGCACCGGGGAGCTGTTTTTT. Translation gives CASSLIGGTGELFF. The whole variable domain, filled in from reference TRBV11-1 and TRBJ2-2, reads EAEVAQSPRYKITEKSQAVAFWCDPISGHATLYWYRQILGQGPELLVQFQDESVVDDSQLPKDRFSAERLKGVDSTLKIQPAELGDSAMYLCASSLIGGTGELFFGEGSRLTVL.

V usage is TRBV7-9 and J usage is TRBJ1-2; no firm D call. CDR3 length equals 13 residues. V was pared by 8 bases and J by 3 bases, with 13 bases between. In germline, CDR1 is SEHNR, CDR2 FQNEAQ (reference sequence). The chain's CDR3 is CASGVVGDYGYTF. The CDR3 DNA reads TGTGCCAGCGGGGTGGTCGGGGACTATGGCTACACCTTC. Drawing the rest from reference TRBV7-9 and TRBJ1-2, the complete variable domain is DTGVSQNPRHKITKRGQNVTFRCDPISEHNRLYWYRQTLGQGPEFLTYFQNEAQLEKSRLLSDRFSAERPKGSFSTLEIQRTEQGDSAMYLCASGVVGDYGYTFGSGTRLTVV.

V and J are TRBV18 and TRBJ2-7, with TRBD1 matching over 7 bases. Germline V gives CDR1 KGHSH, CDR2 LQKENI. The CDR3 has 16 residues. Trimming cost V 6 bases and J 6 bases; bases outside gene matches: 17. The CDR3 loop reads CASSHSPTGDGFEQYF. CDR3 sequence (DNA): TGTGCCAGCTCCCACTCTCCTACAGGGGACGGGTTCGAGCAGTACTTC. The variable domain in full, completed from reference TRBV18 and TRBJ2-7, reads NAGVMQNPRHLVRRRGQEARLRCSPMKGHSHVYWYRQLPEEGLKFMVYLQKENIIDESGMPKERFSAEFPKEGPSILRIQQVVRGDSAAYFCASSHSPTGDGFEQYFGPGTRLTVT.

This chain links TRBV6-5 with TRBJ1-1; the match to TRBD1 covers 7 bases. The CDR3 length is 15 residues. V lost 7 bases and J lost 1; bases outside the gene matches: 9. CDR1 MNHEY and CDR2 SVGAGI come from the germline V gene. The CDR3 coding sequence is TGTGCCAGCAACCGACAGGGACCTCGGAACACTGAAGCTTTCTTT. Translation gives CASNRQGPRNTEAFF.

This clone has only one observation. The V gene is TRBV15, the J gene TRBJ1-3; D is perhaps TRBD1 (5 bases). With 5 bases removed from V and 1 base from J, the gap between germline ends came to 18 bases. The CDR3 sequence is 17 residues long. CDR1 is LNHNV, CDR2 YYDKDF, per germline (reference sequence). CDR3 in amino acids: CATSVQRGPPSGNTIYF. CDR3 nucleotides: TGTGCCACCAGCGTCCAGCGGGGCCCTCCGTCTGGAAACACCATATATTTT.

The chain employs TRBV18 and TRBJ1-5; D is ambiguous. Trimming took 2 bases from V and 5 from J, leaving 7 bases between them. CDR3 length: 13 amino acids. Germline CDR1 KGHSH, CDR2 LQKENI. CDR3 nucleotide sequence: TGTGCCAGCTCACCATCAGGCGATCAGCCCCAGCATTTT. As protein: CASSPSGDQPQHF.

This chain links TRBV28 with TRBJ1-5; D remains unclear. The V gene's germline CDR1 is MDHEN and CDR2 SYDVKM. The CDR3 sequence is 13 residues long. V was pared by 5 bases and J by 3 bases, with 8 bases between. The CDR3 spells CASSRGINQPQHF. The DNA for the CDR3 is TGTGCCAGCAGTAGAGGGATCAATCAGCCCCAGCATTTT.

V is TRBV19 and J is TRBJ1-4; 7 bases agree with TRBD1. Germline values: CDR1 LNHDA, CDR2 SQIVND (reference sequence). V lost 3 bases to trimming and J lost 6 bases; unmatched junction nucleotides: 4. The CDR3 has 14 residues. This CDR3 reads CASSIRDSDEKLFF. CDR3 nucleotide sequence: TGTGCCAGTAGTATTAGGGACAGCGATGAAAAACTGTTTTTT.

The CDR3 DNA reads as TGTGCCTGGAGCCGGGACAGGGGCTACACCTTC. Translated: CAWSRDRGYTF. The V gene is TRBV30, the J gene TRBJ1-2; 8 nucleotides align to TRBD1. CDR1 GTSNPN and CDR2 SVGIG come from the germline V gene (reference sequence). Unmatched junction bases numbered 2, after V lost 3 bases and J lost 8 bases. The CDR3 extends over 11 amino acids.

The CDR3 loop reads CASSSTGVYGYTF. CDR3 bases: TGTGCCAGCAGCTCGACAGGGGTTTATGGCTACACCTTC. V and J are TRBV5-4 and TRBJ1-2; TRBD1 aligns across 8 bases. The CDR3 is made up of 13 amino acids. In germline, CDR1 is SGHNT, CDR2 YYREEE (reference sequence). V lost 3 bases, J lost 5 bases, and 3 bases stayed unmatched.

The chain employs TRBV10-3 and TRBJ2-7; TRBD1 aligns across 8 bases. The CDR3 totals 15 residues. Germline CDR1 is ENHRY and CDR2 is SYGVKD. The V segment lost 4 bases and the J segment 5 bases; nucleotides outside the gene matches: 10. This CDR3 reads CAISGHTDRAHEQYF. Written as DNA, the CDR3 is TGTGCCATCAGTGGGCATACGGACAGGGCCCACGAGCAGTACTTC.